This T cell receptor (beta chain) was sequenced in a study of blood T cell repertoires in COVID-19. On the study more broadly: Some COVID-19 samples were acute and others convalescent; all came from the United States, Italy and Spain. T cells, B-cell-depleted T cells, or PBMCs provided the cDNA or gDNA that served as material.

There are many counts of this clone. V lost 4 bases and J lost 2; bases outside the gene matches: 13. Germline CDR1 MGHRA, CDR2 YSYEKL. This CDR3 has 18 amino acids. As processed by the authors: Using reference gene primer amplification, nucleated cell counts were estimated. The repertoire was sequenced with immunoSEQ multiplex PCR; TCRdb's copy has only in-frame clones and lacks some. That table is the source of V, J and clone size, and D and trimming were worked out from the DNA. The data contain roughly 50,000 clones, over 75% of them singletons. Sequences were obtained from peripheral blood. The chain is built from TRBV4-1 and TRBJ2-2; the match to TRBD2 covers 7 bases. This receptor was taken from a human donor in a cohort sampled during active COVID-19. In DNA form, the CDR3 reads TGCGCCAGCAGCCGGACTCTGGCTAGCGGAGCAAACACCGGGGAGCTGTTTTTT. It specifies CASSRTLASGANTGELFF.